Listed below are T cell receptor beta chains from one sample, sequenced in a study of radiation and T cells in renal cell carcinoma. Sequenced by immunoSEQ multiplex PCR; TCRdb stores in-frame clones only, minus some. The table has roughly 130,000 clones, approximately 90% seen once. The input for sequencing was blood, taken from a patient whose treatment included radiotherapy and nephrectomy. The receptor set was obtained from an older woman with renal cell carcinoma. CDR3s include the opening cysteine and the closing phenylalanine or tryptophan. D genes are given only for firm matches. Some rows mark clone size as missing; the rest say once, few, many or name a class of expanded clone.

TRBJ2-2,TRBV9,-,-,CASSVGRLTGELFF,TGTGCCAGCAGCGTAGGCAGGCTTACCGGGGAGCTGTTTTTT
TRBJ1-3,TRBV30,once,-,CAWTYSSGNTIYF,TGTGCCTGGACGTACAGCTCTGGAAACACCATATATTTT
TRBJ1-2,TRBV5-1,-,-,CASSLGPGSGYGYTF,TGCGCCAGCAGCTTGGGTCCAGGGTCGGGCTATGGCTACACCTTC
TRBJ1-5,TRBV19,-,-,CASRRDAQVAQHF,TGTGCCAGTAGAAGGGACGCCCAAGTGGCCCAGCATTTT
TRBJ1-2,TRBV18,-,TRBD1,CASSPPGQPYGYTF,TGTGCCAGCTCACCCCCGGGACAGCCCTATGGCTACACCTTC
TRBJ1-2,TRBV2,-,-,CASSDPQYGGYTF,TGTGCCAGCAGTGATCCCCAGTATGGAGGCTACACCTTC
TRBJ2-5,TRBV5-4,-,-,CASSLVAQETQYF,TGTGCCAGCAGCTTGGTGGCCCAAGAGACCCAGTACTTC
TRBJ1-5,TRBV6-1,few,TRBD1,CASSRQGASNQPQHF,TGTGCCAGCAGTCGACAGGGGGCAAGCAATCAGCCCCAGCATTTT
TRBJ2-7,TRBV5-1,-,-,CASSLAGSAHEQYF,TGCGCCAGCAGCTTGGCGGGTAGCGCCCACGAGCAGTACTTC
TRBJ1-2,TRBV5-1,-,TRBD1,CASRRTGEGGYTF,TGCGCCAGCAGAAGGACAGGTGAAGGTGGCTACACCTTC
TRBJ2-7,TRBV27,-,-,CASSLKIKGYEQYF,TGTGCCAGCAGTCTAAAGATCAAGGGCTACGAGCAGTACTTC
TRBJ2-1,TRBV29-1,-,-,CSGRLGGYNEQFF,TGCAGCGGCCGTCTCGGGGGATACAATGAGCAGTTCTTC
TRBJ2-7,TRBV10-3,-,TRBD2,CAISGDYHPGEQYF,TGTGCCATCAGTGGGGACTATCACCCTGGCGAGCAGTACTTC
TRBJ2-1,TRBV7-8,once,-,CASSLKAGGNEQFF,TGTGCCAGCAGCTTAAAGGCTGGGGGCAATGAGCAGTTCTTC
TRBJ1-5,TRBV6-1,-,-,CASKPETGGQPQHF,TGTGCCAGCAAGCCGGAAACGGGCGGTCAGCCCCAGCATTTT
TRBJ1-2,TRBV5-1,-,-,CASSPTNYGYTF,TGCGCCAGCAGCCCAACAAACTATGGCTACACCTTC
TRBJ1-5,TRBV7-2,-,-,CASSRDIGTNQPQHF,TGTGCCAGCAGCCGGGACATAGGAACCAATCAGCCCCAGCATTTT
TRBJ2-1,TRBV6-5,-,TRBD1,CASSYSGTGAVNEQFF,TGTGCCAGCAGTTACTCCGGGACAGGGGCGGTCAATGAGCAGTTCTTC
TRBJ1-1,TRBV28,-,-,CASSFRGYTEAFF,TGTGCCAGCAGTTTTCGGGGGTACACTGAAGCTTTCTTT
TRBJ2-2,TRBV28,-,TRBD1,CASSPGTGDTGELFF,TGTGCCAGCAGCCCCGGGACAGGGGACACCGGGGAGCTGTTTTTT
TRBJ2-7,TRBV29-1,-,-,CSVGIGSRVGEQYF,TGCAGCGTTGGGATTGGGTCCAGGGTGGGCGAGCAGTACTTC
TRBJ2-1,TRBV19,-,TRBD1,CASSPDRGHNEQFF,TGTGCCAGTAGTCCCGACAGGGGCCACAATGAGCAGTTCTTC
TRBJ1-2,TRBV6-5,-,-,CASSYPGLLGGYTF,TGTGCCAGCAGTTACCCGGGACTATTGGGGGGCTACACCTTC
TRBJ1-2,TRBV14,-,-,CASSQDLGKGYTF,TGTGCCAGCAGCCAAGATCTAGGGAAAGGCTACACCTTC
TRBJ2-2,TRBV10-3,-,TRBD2,CATGGGTGELFF,TGTGCCACCGGGGGGGGCACCGGGGAGCTGTTTTTT
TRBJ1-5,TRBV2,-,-,CASSLRSRGNQPQHF,TGTGCCAGCAGTCTACGGTCCCGGGGCAATCAGCCCCAGCATTTT
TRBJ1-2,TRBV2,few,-,CASSAPTGYTF,TGTGCCAGCAGTGCTCCCACTGGCTACACCTTC
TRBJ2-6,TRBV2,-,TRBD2,CASSEGLAGGSGANVLTF,TGTGCCAGCAGTGAAGGGCTAGCGGGGGGCTCCGGGGCCAACGTCCTGACTTTC
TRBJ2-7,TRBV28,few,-,CASTPPGRDEQYF,TGTGCCAGCACTCCACCCGGGCGGGACGAGCAGTACTTC
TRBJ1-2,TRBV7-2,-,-,CASSFSGVVYGYTF,TGTGCCAGCAGCTTCTCTGGGGTCGTCTATGGCTACACCTTC
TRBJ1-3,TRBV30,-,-,CAWSYNEREFSGNTIYF,TGTGCCTGGAGTTATAATGAACGGGAATTCTCTGGAAACACCATATATTTT
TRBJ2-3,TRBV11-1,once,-,CASTGTSTDTQYF,TGTGCCAGCACCGGGACTAGCACAGATACGCAGTATTTT
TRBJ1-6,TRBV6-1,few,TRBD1,CASSGQGTSSYNSPLHF,TGTGCCAGCAGTGGACAGGGGACTAGCTCCTATAATTCACCCCTCCACTTT
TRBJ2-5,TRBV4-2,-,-,CASSQGASRTQETQYF,TGTGCCAGCAGCCAAGGGGCTAGCAGAACTCAAGAGACCCAGTACTTC
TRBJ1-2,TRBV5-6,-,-,CASSLARAGYGYTF,TGTGCCAGCAGCTTGGCGAGGGCGGGGTATGGCTACACCTTC
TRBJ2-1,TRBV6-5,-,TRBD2,CASSSQSGGGWNEQFF,TGTGCCAGCAGTTCCCAGAGCGGGGGCGGTTGGAATGAGCAGTTCTTC
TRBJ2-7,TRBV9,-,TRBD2,CASSVLAGGHEQYF,TGTGCCAGCAGCGTCCTAGCGGGGGGACACGAGCAGTACTTC
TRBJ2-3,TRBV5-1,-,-,CASSLVTDTQYF,TGCGCCAGCAGCTTGGTCACTGATACGCAGTATTTT
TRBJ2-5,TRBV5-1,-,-,CASSKGGDRETQYF,TGCGCCAGCAGCAAAGGGGGGGATCGAGAGACCCAGTACTTC
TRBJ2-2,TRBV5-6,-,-,CASSSLQGTGELFF,TGTGCCAGCAGCTCCCTACAGGGAACCGGGGAGCTGTTTTTT
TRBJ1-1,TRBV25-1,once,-,CASRDARLNTEAFF,TGTGCCAGCAGGGACGCAAGACTGAACACTGAAGCTTTCTTT
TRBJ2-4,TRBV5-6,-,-,CASSLTAGVGKNIQYF,TGTGCCAGCAGCTTGACCGCGGGTGTTGGCAAAAACATTCAGTACTTC
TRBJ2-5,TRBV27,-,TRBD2,CASSLWASGGHETQYF,TGTGCCAGCAGTTTATGGGCTAGCGGGGGCCATGAGACCCAGTACTTC
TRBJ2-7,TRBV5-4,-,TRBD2,CASSLGLAGGLDEQYF,TGTGCCAGCAGCTTGGGACTAGCGGGGGGGTTGGACGAGCAGTACTTC